This T cell receptor beta chain came from a study of blood T cell repertoires in COVID-19. Trimming removed 3 bases from V and 5 bases from J; junction bases left unmatched: 4. The CDR3 is 13 residues long. Germline CDR1 reads SGHDT; CDR2 reads YYEEEE. TCRdb's copy holds only in-frame clones and misses some; the assay was immunoSEQ multiplex PCR. This sample has around 130,000 clones, with 84% found just once. This receptor was identified in a middle-aged man with acute COVID-19. Sample: PBMCs or T cells enriched from blood (not recorded which). The V gene is TRBV5-6, the J gene TRBJ2-5; TRBD2 matches at 7 bases. The CDR3 spells CASSYMGGETQYF. The CDR3 coding sequence is TGTGCCAGCAGCTATATGGGGGGGGAGACCCAGTACTTC.